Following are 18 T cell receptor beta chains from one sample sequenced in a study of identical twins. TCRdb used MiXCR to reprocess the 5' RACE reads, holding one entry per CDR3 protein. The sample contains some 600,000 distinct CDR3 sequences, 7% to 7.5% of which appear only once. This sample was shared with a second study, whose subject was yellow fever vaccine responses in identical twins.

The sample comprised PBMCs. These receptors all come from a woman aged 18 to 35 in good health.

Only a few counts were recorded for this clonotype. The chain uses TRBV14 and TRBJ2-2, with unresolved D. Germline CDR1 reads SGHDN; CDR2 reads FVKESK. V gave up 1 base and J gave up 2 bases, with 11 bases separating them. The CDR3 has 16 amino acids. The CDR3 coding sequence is TGTGCCAGCAGCCAAGTACAACACCTTAACACCGGGGAGCTGTTTTTT. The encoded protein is CASSQVQHLNTGELFF.

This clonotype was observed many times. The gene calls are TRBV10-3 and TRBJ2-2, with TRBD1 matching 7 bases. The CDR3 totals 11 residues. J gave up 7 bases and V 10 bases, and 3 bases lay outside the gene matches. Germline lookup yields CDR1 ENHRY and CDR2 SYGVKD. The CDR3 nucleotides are TGTGCCACAGGGGGTCTCGGGGAGCTGTTTTTT. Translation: CATGGLGELFF.

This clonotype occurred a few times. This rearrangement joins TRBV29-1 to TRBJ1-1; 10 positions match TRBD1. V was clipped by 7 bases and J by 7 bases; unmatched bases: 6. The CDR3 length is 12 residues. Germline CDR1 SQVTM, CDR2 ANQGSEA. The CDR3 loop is CSAAGQGIEAFF. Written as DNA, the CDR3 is TGCAGCGCTGCGGGACAGGGGATTGAAGCTTTCTTT.

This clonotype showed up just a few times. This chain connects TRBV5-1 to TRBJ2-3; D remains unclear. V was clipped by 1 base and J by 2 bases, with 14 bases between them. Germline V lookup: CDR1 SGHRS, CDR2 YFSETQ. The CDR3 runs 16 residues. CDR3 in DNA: TGCGCCAGCAGCTTGAAAACAGAGATAGCCACAGATACGCAGTATTTT. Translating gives CASSLKTEIATDTQYF. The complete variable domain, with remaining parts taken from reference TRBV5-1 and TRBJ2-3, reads KAGVTQTPRYLIKTRGQQVTLSCSPISGHRSVSWYQQTPGQGLQFLFEYFSETQRNKGNFPGRFSGRQFSNSRSEMNVSTLELGDSALYLCASSLKTEIATDTQYFGPGTRLTVL.

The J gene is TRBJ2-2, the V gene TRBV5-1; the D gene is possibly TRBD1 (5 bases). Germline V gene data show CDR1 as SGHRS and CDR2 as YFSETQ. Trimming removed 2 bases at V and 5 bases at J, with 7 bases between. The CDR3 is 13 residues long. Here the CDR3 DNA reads TGCGCCAGCAGCTTCGACAGAACCGGGGAGCTGTTTTTT. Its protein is CASSFDRTGELFF.

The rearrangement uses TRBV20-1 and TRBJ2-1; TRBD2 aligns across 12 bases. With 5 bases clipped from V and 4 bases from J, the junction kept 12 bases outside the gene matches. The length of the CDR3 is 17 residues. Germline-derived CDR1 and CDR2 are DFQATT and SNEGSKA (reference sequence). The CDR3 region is CSAPVTSGGDSYNEQFF. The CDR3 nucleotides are TGCAGTGCTCCTGTGACTAGCGGGGGAGACTCGTACAATGAGCAGTTCTTC.

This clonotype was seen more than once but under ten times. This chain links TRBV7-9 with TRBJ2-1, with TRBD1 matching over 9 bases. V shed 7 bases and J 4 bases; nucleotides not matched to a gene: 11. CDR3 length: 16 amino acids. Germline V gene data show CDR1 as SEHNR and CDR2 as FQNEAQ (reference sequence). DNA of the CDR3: TGTGCCAGCAACGGGTTCAGGACAGGGGAATACAATGAGCAGTTCTTC. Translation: CASNGFRTGEYNEQFF.

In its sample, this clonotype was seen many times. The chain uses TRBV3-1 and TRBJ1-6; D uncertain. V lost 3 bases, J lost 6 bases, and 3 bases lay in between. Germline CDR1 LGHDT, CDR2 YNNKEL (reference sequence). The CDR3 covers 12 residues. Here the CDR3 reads CASSQSNSPLHF. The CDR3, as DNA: TGTGCCAGCAGCCAGAGTAATTCACCCCTCCACTTT.

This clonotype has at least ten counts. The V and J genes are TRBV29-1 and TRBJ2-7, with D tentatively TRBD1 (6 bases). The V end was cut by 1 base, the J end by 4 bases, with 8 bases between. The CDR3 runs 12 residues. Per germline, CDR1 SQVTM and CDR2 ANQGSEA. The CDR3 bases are TGCAGCGTTGAAGGGGACACGTACGAGCAGTACTTC. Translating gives CSVEGDTYEQYF.

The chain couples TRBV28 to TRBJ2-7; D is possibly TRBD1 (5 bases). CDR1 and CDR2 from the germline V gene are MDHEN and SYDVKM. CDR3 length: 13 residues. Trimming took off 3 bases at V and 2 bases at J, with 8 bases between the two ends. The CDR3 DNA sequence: TGTGCCAGCAGTTTTTTGGGGCCCTACGAGCAGTACTTC. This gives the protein CASSFLGPYEQYF.

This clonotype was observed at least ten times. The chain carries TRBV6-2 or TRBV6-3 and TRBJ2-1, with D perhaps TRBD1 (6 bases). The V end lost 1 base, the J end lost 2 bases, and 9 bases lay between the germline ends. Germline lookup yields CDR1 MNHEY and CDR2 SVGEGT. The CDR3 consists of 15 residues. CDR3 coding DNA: TGTGCCAGCAGTTACTTGACAGGTGCCTACAATGAGCAGTTCTTC. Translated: CASSYLTGAYNEQFF.

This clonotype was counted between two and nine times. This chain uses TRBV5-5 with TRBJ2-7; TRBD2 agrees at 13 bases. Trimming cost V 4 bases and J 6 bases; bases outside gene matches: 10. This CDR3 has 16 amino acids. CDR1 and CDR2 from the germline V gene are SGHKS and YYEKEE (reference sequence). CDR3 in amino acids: CASSPLTSGRASEQYF. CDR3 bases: TGTGCCAGCAGCCCCCTAACTAGCGGGAGGGCCTCCGAGCAGTACTTC.

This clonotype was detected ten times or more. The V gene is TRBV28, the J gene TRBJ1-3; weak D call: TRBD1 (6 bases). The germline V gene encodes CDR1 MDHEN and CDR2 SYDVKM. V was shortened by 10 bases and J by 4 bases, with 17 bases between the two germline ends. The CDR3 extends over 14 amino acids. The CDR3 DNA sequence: TGTGCCACCACCCCCGGGACAAGCGGAAACACCATATATTTT. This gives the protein CATTPGTSGNTIYF.

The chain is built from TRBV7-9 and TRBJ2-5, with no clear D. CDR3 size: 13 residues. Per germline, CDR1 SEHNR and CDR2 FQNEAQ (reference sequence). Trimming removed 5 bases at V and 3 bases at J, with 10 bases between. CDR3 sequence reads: CASSPMVKETQYF. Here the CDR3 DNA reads TGTGCCAGCAGCCCCATGGTCAAAGAGACCCAGTACTTC.

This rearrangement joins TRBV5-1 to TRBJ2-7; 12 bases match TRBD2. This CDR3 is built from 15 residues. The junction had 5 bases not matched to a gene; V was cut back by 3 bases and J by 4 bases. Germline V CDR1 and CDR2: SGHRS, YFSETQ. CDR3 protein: CASSSALAGGYEQYF. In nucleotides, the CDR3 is TGCGCCAGCAGCTCGGCACTAGCGGGAGGATACGAGCAGTACTTC. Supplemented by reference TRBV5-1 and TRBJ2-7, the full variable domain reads KAGVTQTPRYLIKTRGQQVTLSCSPISGHRSVSWYQQTPGQGLQFLFEYFSETQRNKGNFPGRFSGRQFSNSRSEMNVSTLELGDSALYLCASSSALAGGYEQYFGPGTRLTVT.

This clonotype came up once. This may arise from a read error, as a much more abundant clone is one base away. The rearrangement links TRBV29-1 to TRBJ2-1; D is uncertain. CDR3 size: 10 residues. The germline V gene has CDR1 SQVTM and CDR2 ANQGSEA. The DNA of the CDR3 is TGCAGCGTTGAGCGTGGTGAGCGGTTCTTC. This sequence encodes CSVERGERFF.

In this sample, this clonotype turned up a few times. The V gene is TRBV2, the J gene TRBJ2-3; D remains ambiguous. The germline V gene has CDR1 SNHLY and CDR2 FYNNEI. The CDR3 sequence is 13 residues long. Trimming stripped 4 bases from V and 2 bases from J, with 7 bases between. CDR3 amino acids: CASSGPSTDTQYF. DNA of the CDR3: TGTGCCAGCAGTGGGCCCTCCACAGATACGCAGTATTTT.

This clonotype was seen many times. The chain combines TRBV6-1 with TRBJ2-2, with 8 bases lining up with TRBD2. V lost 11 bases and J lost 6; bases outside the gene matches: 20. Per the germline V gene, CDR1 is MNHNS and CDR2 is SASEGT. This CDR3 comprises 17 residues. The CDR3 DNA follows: TGTGCCGCAGCCCCCACGACTAGCGCCCCGTTATCCGGGGAGCTGTTTTTT. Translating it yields CAAAPTTSAPLSGELFF.